This T cell receptor beta chain was identified in a study of shared clonotypes between healthy human individuals. Looking at the study overall: The study used three CD4 naive, three CD4 memory, two CD8 naive and one CD8 memory plate per donor.

Only in-frame clones appear in the TCRdb table, and some are missing; sequencing was by immunoSEQ multiplex PCR. This sample has some 2.3 million clones; 90% to 95% occur once, and the top ten carry about 0.37%. Looked up from germline, CDR1 is MNHNY and CDR2 is SVGAGI (reference sequence). Trimming cost V 5 bases and J 8 bases; bases outside gene matches: 12. The CDR3 spans 15 residues. Both subsets, CD45RA+ naive and CD45RA-negative memory, were split from the CD4+ cells. The source is a man between 18 and 29 years old in good health. Some clones in this sample may be carry-over from other donors' samples. Sequencing was done on a sample of naive CD4+ T cells from PBMCs. As to subset: CD45RA+ positively selected. This sequence joins TRBV6-6 and TRBJ2-1; 7 nucleotides match TRBD2. CDR3 nucleotides: TGTGCCAGCAGTGGTTCTTCTCCGGGGAGGGATGAGCAGTTCTTC. Its protein is CASSGSSPGRDEQFF.